Listed below are T cell receptor beta chains from one sample, sequenced in a study of vaccination effects on CD4 cells after COVID-19. The data were produced by immunoSEQ multiplex PCR, yet TCRdb's version contains in-frame clones alone and is incomplete. The repertoire holds around 37,000 clones, with approximately 72% as singletons. Their specific antigens are unknown. The sample here was CD4+ T cells from PBMCs cultured without peptide, taken before COVID-19 vaccination. Source of these receptors: a human donor who received a COVID-19 vaccine. Each CDR3 is given with its conserved first and last residue. D genes are given only for firm matches. Expanded clones get a size class; other rows say once, few or many, or leave the size out.

size	V	D	J	DNA	CDR3
few	TRBV6-5	NA	TRBJ2-2	TGTGCCAGCAGGAGTTTAGGAATCCGGGAGCTGTTTTTT	CASRSLGIRELFF
NA	TRBV18	NA	TRBJ1-5	TGTGCCAGCTCACCAGGGGGGGGTAATCAGCCCCAGCATTTT	CASSPGGGNQPQHF
NA	TRBV5-4	NA	TRBJ1-1	TGTGCGTGGGCAGGGAGCGAAGCTTTCTTT	CAWAGSEAFF
NA	TRBV14	NA	TRBJ2-5	TGTGCCAGCAGCCAACCCGGGACTCCCCAAGAGACCCAGTACTTC	CASSQPGTPQETQYF
NA	TRBV30	NA	TRBJ2-1	TGTGCCTGGTCGGATGGGAAGCAGTTCTTC	CAWSDGKQFF
NA	TRBV4-1	TRBD2	TRBJ2-3	TGCGCCAGCAGCCAGGAGAGCGGGAAGGCTAGCACAGATACGCAGTATTTT	CASSQESGKASTDTQYF
NA	TRBV4-1	TRBD2	TRBJ2-6	TGCGCCAGCAGCCCGACTAGCGGGCGTCCTGGGGCCAACGTCCTGACTTTC	CASSPTSGRPGANVLTF
NA	TRBV29-1	TRBD2	TRBJ2-1	TGCAGCGCCCTACTAGCGGGAGGTTACAATGAGCAGTTCTTC	CSALLAGGYNEQFF
NA	TRBV6-5	TRBD1	TRBJ2-3	TGTGCCAGCAACCTCGGACAGGGTGGAACAGATACGCAGTATTTT	CASNLGQGGTDTQYF
NA	TRBV11-3	TRBD1	TRBJ2-3	TGTGCCAGCAGCTTGGGGGACAGGGCGGCAGATACGCAGTATTTT	CASSLGDRAADTQYF
NA	TRBV18	TRBD2	TRBJ2-1	TGTGCCAGCTCACCGGCTAGCGGGAATGAGCAGTTCTTC	CASSPASGNEQFF
NA	TRBV14	NA	TRBJ2-1	TGTGCCAGCAGCCGAGACGTGGGCCCTAATGAGCAGTTCTTC	CASSRDVGPNEQFF
NA	TRBV27	TRBD2	TRBJ2-1	TGTGCCAGCCGCAGACTAGCGGGCTACAATGAGCAGTTCTTC	CASRRLAGYNEQFF
NA	TRBV3-1/TRBV3-2	NA	TRBJ2-7	TGTGCCAGCAGCCAAGTTACCAAAGTGGCCTACGAGCAGTACTTC	CASSQVTKVAYEQYF
NA	TRBV6-5	TRBD1	TRBJ2-2	TGTGCCAGCAATGGACAGGGGGGCACCGGGGAGCTGTTTTTT	CASNGQGGTGELFF
once	TRBV5-4	TRBD2	TRBJ2-3	TGTGCCAGCAGCTTGGCGTCTAGCGGGGCATTCACAGATACGCAGTATTTT	CASSLASSGAFTDTQYF
NA	TRBV28	NA	TRBJ2-5	TGTGCCAGCAGTAGACGGGGAGAAGAGACCCAGTACTTC	CASSRRGEETQYF
NA	TRBV5-1	TRBD1	TRBJ2-5	TGCGCCAGCAGCCGAGGACAGGGGACCCGCCGAGAGACCCAGTACTTC	CASSRGQGTRRETQYF
NA	TRBV10-3	NA	TRBJ2-4	TGTGCCACGCGCCCCAGTGGCGAGGGGGGCAAAAACATTCAGTACTTC	CATRPSGEGGKNIQYF
few	TRBV7-9	TRBD2	TRBJ2-1	TGTGCCAGCAGCCACTACGGGACTAGCGGTACCTACAATGAGCAGTTCTTC	CASSHYGTSGTYNEQFF